This passage covers 5 T cell receptor beta chains from one sample sequenced in a study of shared clonotypes between healthy human individuals (dated by TCRdb to about 2020). Libraries came from the immunoSEQ multiplex PCR assay. The source is immuneACCESS, and TCRdb retained only in-frame sequences with V and J called. Part of the clones is not carried over; for the studies checked, unresolved V genes explain less than half of this, and the remainder is unexplained. The sample table shows around 1,100,000 clones, and 77% are seen once. Almost 0.9% of the sample belongs to the ten largest clones. Sequenced material: memory CD4+ T cells from PBMCs. This specimen's cell subset or site label, interpreted: CD45RA-negative fraction. These TCRs come from a man between 18 and 29 years old in good health. Some clones in this sample may be carry-over from other donors' samples.

CDR3 bases: TGTGCCAGCAGCGTAGACAGAGCGGTTGACTATGGCTACACCTTC. This translates into CASSVDRAVDYGYTF. The chain combines TRBV9 with TRBJ1-2; D not resolved. The CDR3 covers 15 residues. Germline loops: CDR1 SGDLS, CDR2 YYNGEE. V was cut by 0 bases and J by 3 bases, with 12 bases left in between. The full variable domain, rest sourced from reference TRBV9 and TRBJ1-2, is DSGVTQTPKHLITATGQRVTLRCSPRSGDLSVYWYQQSLDQGLQFLIQYYNGEERAKGNILERFSAQQFPDLHSELNLSSLELGDSALYFCASSVDRAVDYGYTFGSGTRLTVV.

The J gene is TRBJ2-2, the V gene TRBV28, with 7 nucleotides matching TRBD1. This CDR3 spans 15 amino acids. V lost 3 bases to trimming and J lost 0 bases; unmatched junction nucleotides: 1. The germline CDR1 and CDR2 sequences are MDHEN and SYDVKM. As DNA, the CDR3 is TGTGCCAGCAGTTTCCAGGGGGCGAACACCGGGGAGCTGTTTTTT. It translates to CASSFQGANTGELFF. Full variable domain (outside the CDR3, taken from reference TRBV28 and TRBJ2-2): DVKVTQSSRYLVKRTGEKVFLECVQDMDHENMFWYRQDPGLGLRLIYFSYDVKMKEKGDIPEGYSVSREKKERFSLILESASTNQTSMYLCASSFQGANTGELFFGEGSRLTVL.

The chain links TRBV12-5 to TRBJ2-3; 7 bases agree with TRBD1. Losses at the gene ends were 5 bases for V and 0 bases for J; bases not matched to a gene: 2. The CDR3 loop spans 14 amino acids. Germline V CDR1 and CDR2: LGHNT, FRNRAP. The CDR3 protein is CASGPTGSTDTQYF. CDR3 in DNA: TGTGCTAGTGGTCCGACAGGGAGCACAGATACGCAGTATTTT.

On this clone: Other nucleotide sequences from this sample produce the same CDR3. V and J are TRBV7-2 and TRBJ1-1; D is possibly TRBD1 (5 bases). The CDR3 is 13 residues long. With 0 bases removed from V and 5 bases from J, the gap between germline ends came to 7 bases. Per germline, CDR1 SGHTA and CDR2 FQGNSA. The DNA for the CDR3 is TGTGCCAGCAGCTTAGCTGAGGGGACTGAAGCTTTCTTT. Its protein is CASSLAEGTEAFF.

Remarks on this clone: This probably arose from a read error, given a far larger clone one base away. The rearrangement joins TRBV5-4 to TRBJ2-2; possibly TRBD2 for D (5 bases). V was trimmed by 6 bases and J by 7 bases, leaving 22 bases between them. The CDR3 spans 16 residues. The germline V gene encodes CDR1 SGHNT and CDR2 YYREEE (reference sequence). The CDR3 region is CASNPDGKRTNGELFF. Here the CDR3 DNA reads TGTGCCAGCAACCCGGACGGGAAGAGAACAAACGGGGAGCTGTTTTTT.